The source of this TCR beta chain is a study of blood T cell repertoires in COVID-19 (dated by TCRdb to the early 2020s). Some background on the complete study: The collaborator samples originated in the United States, Italy and Spain and spanned the acute and convalescent phases of COVID-19. Where available, HLA class I and class II types were obtained from metadata supplied by the sample provider rather than from assay-based typing. The material from the prospective study consisted of cDNA or gDNA derived from T cells, B-cell-depleted T cells, or PBMCs. Samples were obtained from the ongoing ImmuneRACE study (first 160 participants) and from over 1,000 subjects provided by 6 global collaborators. Deeply sampled blood TCRbeta repertoires from subjects exposed to, actively infected with, or recovered from COVID-19 were included in the dataset. The repertoires were released in a freely available public database meant as a resource for research on the immune response to SARS-CoV-2. A de-identified subject ID, COVID-19 status, age in years and sex were almost always included in the sample metadata.

The collaborating institutions used their own protocols to collect whole blood in K2EDTA tubes. For TCRbeta analysis, collaborators shipped samples as frozen whole blood, isolated PBMCs, or DNA extracted from either of those sample types. The immunoSEQ Assay, a bias-controlled multiplex PCR, was used to amplify TCRbeta CDR3 regions from genomic DNA. Per the source publication's procedure: The number of nucleated cells in each sample was estimated by amplification of reference gene primers within the assay. To quantify the absolute abundance of each unique TCRbeta CDR3 rearrangement, sequence reads were collapsed and filtered. For each sample, productive Simpson clonality was calculated as the square root of Simpson's diversity index across productive rearrangements. The clones in this table, taken by TCRdb from immuneACCESS, are in-frame only. Not every clone is retained; where verified, under half of the shortfall comes from an unresolved V gene, and the cause of the rest is unknown. V and J calls and clone size are copied from that table; D and trimming were computed from the DNA. The sample yields 80,000 or so clones; approximately 80% were counted once. Under 5.5% of the sample rests with the top ten.

General conclusions and limits of the study: The amount of clinical and demographic metadata varied by source and participant and was provided uncurated.

Trimming takes 6 bases off V and 7 bases off J; junction bases not matched to a gene: 16. Based on the germline V gene, the CDR1 and CDR2 sequences are LGHNA and YNFKEQ. Measured from the cysteine to the phenylalanine, the CDR3 is 17 residues long. This entry keeps only the CDR3 DNA: 51 bases, framed from base 1. Comment on this clone: There is no known antigen for this receptor. The sample holds no much larger clone one base away, and base qualities are not on file.

In this chain, TRBV4-2 is recombined with TRBJ2-1; 9 junctional bases match TRBD2. The sample was peripheral blood. The sequence derives from a woman in her sixties or seventies with acute or convalescent COVID-19. At the DNA level, the sequence is TGTGCCAGCAGTGATAAAAGCGGGGGGCCGACTCAGAATGAGCAGTTCTTC. Its coded protein is CASSDKSGGPTQNEQFF.